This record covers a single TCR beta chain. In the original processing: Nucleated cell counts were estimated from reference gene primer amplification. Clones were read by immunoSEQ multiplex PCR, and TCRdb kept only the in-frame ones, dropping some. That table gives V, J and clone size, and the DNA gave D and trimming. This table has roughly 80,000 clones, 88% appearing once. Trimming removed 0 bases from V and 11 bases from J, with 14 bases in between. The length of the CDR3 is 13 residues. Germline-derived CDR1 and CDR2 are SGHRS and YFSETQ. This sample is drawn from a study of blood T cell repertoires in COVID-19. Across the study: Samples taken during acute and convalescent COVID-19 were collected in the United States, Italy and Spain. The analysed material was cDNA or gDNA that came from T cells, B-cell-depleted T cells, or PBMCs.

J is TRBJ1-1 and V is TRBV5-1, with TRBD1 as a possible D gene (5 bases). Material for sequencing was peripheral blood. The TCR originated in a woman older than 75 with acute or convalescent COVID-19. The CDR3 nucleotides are TGCGCCAGCAGCTTGGAGGGGCAGGGTGGTGCTTTCTTT. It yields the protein CASSLEGQGGAFF.